This T cell receptor (beta chain) derives from a study of Ad26.COV2.S vaccination and SARS-CoV-2 variants (dated by TCRdb to about 2021). About the study as a whole: Vaccine-arm donors were drawn from COV1001, a multicentre, randomized, double-blind, placebo-controlled phase I-IIa trial of Ad26.COV2.S in healthy adults. Ad26.COV2.S was administered intramuscularly at a dose of 5x10^10 or 1x10^11 viral particles, either as one shot or as two shots given 56 days apart. Sequencing of the TCRbeta repertoire served to evaluate the specificity and breadth of SARS-CoV-2-reactive T cell receptors following Ad26.COV2.S vaccination. A total of around 32 samples were included in the TCR-sequenced set, comprising roughly 19 Ad26.COV2.S vaccine recipients, 5 placebo recipients and 8 SARS-CoV-2 convalescent individuals. Trial participants were randomized into five groups of five, in which low-dose or high-dose Ad26.COV2.S was given once or twice, or placebo was given on both occasions. Investigators did not know the trial group allocation while performing experiments and assessing outcomes. The investigation overall reported the following: According to the authors, total T cell responses may have been underestimated by the TCR breadth and depth analyses. Comparable non-spike TCR breadth was observed between vaccine and placebo recipients, consistent with only spike being contained in the vaccine. Substantial breadth of spike-specific CD8+ and CD4+ T cell responses was reported after vaccination. Compared with placebo recipients, Ad26.COV2.S recipients showed higher spike-specific TCR breadth (P = 0.0014). Comparing responses between vaccine doses or regimens was not something the study was powered to do.

The immunoSEQ Assay was used to sequence TCRbeta CDR3 regions. After extraction, genomic DNA underwent amplification by bias-controlled multiplex PCR, followed by high-throughput sequencing. On the authors' methods: To quantify the absolute abundance of every unique TCRbeta CDR3 region, sequences were collapsed and filtered. T cell fraction was estimated by normalizing TCRbeta template counts to usable DNA, which was measured by amplifying reference genes present in all nucleated cells. Repertoire TCRs were annotated as SARS-CoV-2-specific by exact matching of V gene, CDR3 amino acid sequence and J gene to a known reactive TCR set. The reference SARS-CoV-2 TCR set was obtained from MIRA and was filtered for enrichment in COVID-19-positive ImmuneCODE repertoires, whereby public or cross-reactive TCRs were removed. Drawing on the MIRA antigens, annotated TCRs were analysed further at the level of specific ORF or position within ORF. Depth was the summed frequency of annotated unique rearrangements, while breadth was defined as annotated unique rearrangements over total unique productive rearrangements. Two-sided Wilcoxon rank-sum tests were used to compare TCR breadth between groups. The table was pulled from immuneACCESS by TCRdb, which kept in-frame rearrangements only. Such tables lose some clones; where checked, under half of the loss comes from unresolved V genes, and the rest has no known cause. V and J calls and clone size are those listed in that table; D and trimming were worked out from the DNA. Present in this sample are over 350,000 clones, less than 90% of which were seen just once. In total, the top ten clones hold around 3.4% of the sample.

In the paper's terms, the treatment or condition label means: some 20 received Ad26.COV2.S at low or high dose, single or two shots; several received placebo; per-sample allocation not given. Repertoires of vaccine and placebo recipients were sequenced from samples taken on day 63 after the first injection. Cohort 1b enrolled 25 adults aged 18-55 years at a single site in Boston, USA, between 29 July and 7 August 2020. Ad26.COV2.S was a replication-incompetent adenovirus type 26 vector that expressed a prefusion-stabilized SARS-CoV-2 spike protein derived from the original Wuhan strain. From the cysteine up to the phenylalanine, the CDR3 has a length of 15 residues. Only the CDR3 DNA is retained, 45 bases long and in frame from the first base. Germline trimming amounts to 3 bases on V and 7 bases on J, with 9 as the count of junction bases outside the gene matches. CDR1 and CDR2, looked up from the germline V gene (reference sequence), are LGHDT and YNNKEL.

Concerning this clone itself: The antigen it binds to is not known. Nothing much larger sits one base from this clone, and base qualities are not available.

The V gene is TRBV3-1 (or the pseudogene TRBV3-2) and the J gene is TRBJ2-3, with 8 middle bases fitting TRBD2. The sample here was peripheral blood, taken in a trial of Ad26.COV2.S vaccine versus placebo. The source is a person between 18 and 59 years old who received the Ad26.COV2.S COVID-19 vaccine or a placebo. The nucleotides read TGTGCCAGCAGCCAGGGACTAGTGGTATCATATACGCAGTATTTT. Translated, this gives CASSQGLVVSYTQYF.